Listed below are T cell receptor beta chains from one sample, sequenced in a study of monozygotic twins with cystic fibrosis. Only in-frame clones appear in the TCRdb table, and some are missing; sequencing was by immunoSEQ multiplex PCR. The sample shows 9,000 or so clones, over 98% of them seen only once. Sequenced sample: blood. All receptors come from a girl aged 2-15 years with cystic fibrosis. Each CDR3 is given with its conserved first and last residue. D genes are given only for firm matches. Not all rows give a size; the values are once, few, many and, for expanded clones, a class.

size	V	J	D	CDR3	DNA
NA	TRBV30	TRBJ1-4	NA	CAWRQAGANEKLFF	TGTGCCTGGAGACAGGCAGGGGCTAATGAAAAACTGTTTTTT
once	TRBV19	TRBJ2-1	NA	CASSFLFNEQFF	TGTGCCAGTAGTTTCCTTTTTAATGAGCAGTTCTTC
NA	TRBV11-2	TRBJ2-7	NA	CASSSPGTRPFWEQYF	TGTGCCAGCAGCTCCCCCGGGACAAGGCCCTTCTGGGAGCAGTACTTC
NA	TRBV6-5	TRBJ2-1	TRBD1	CASSSFGQGMDEQFF	TGTGCCAGCAGTTCCTTCGGACAGGGGATGGATGAGCAGTTCTTC
NA	TRBV10-1	TRBJ1-3	NA	CASSEPPPVRGNTIYF	TGCGCCAGCAGTGAGCCCCCCCCCGTACGGGGAAACACCATATATTTT
few	TRBV28	TRBJ2-7	NA	CASRVVGAGSYEQYF	TGTGCCAGCAGGGTCGTAGGAGCAGGGTCCTACGAGCAGTACTTC
NA	TRBV28	TRBJ2-7	TRBD1	CASSPARQGAYEQYF	TGTGCCAGCAGTCCCGCCCGACAGGGGGCCTACGAGCAGTACTTC
NA	TRBV7-8	TRBJ2-7	TRBD1	CASSPWTGALYEQYF	TGTGCCAGCAGCCCTTGGACAGGGGCCCTCTACGAGCAGTACTTC
NA	TRBV7-6	TRBJ2-6	NA	CASSSPFSNYGGGANVLTF	TGTGCCAGCAGCTCTCCCTTCTCAAACTATGGCGGTGGGGCCAACGTCCTGACTTTC
NA	TRBV25-1	TRBJ2-1	NA	CASSESNLGTPAYNEQFF	TGTGCCAGCAGCGAATCAAATCTAGGTACGCCTGCCTACAATGAGCAGTTCTTC
NA	TRBV5-1	TRBJ2-5	NA	CASSFDYYNSETQYF	TGCGCCAGCAGCTTCGACTACTATAATAGCGAGACCCAGTACTTC
NA	TRBV6-4	TRBJ2-1	TRBD2	CASSPGLAGKYNEQFF	TGTGCCAGCAGTCCAGGACTAGCGGGAAAGTACAATGAGCAGTTCTTC
NA	TRBV19	TRBJ1-1	TRBD1	CASSILSTGASEAFF	TGTGCCAGTAGTATACTGTCGACAGGGGCTTCTGAAGCTTTCTTT
NA	TRBV10-1	TRBJ1-1	NA	CASSSTGPNTEAFF	TGCGCCAGCAGTTCAACTGGACCGAACACTGAAGCTTTCTTT
NA	TRBV10-2	TRBJ1-5	TRBD1	CASRAGTGGYQPQHF	TGCGCCAGCAGGGCCGGGACAGGGGGTTATCAGCCCCAGCATTTT
NA	TRBV5-5	TRBJ1-1	NA	CASSYGGRNEAFF	TGTGCCAGCAGCTATGGAGGGCGGAATGAAGCTTTCTTT
NA	TRBV19	TRBJ2-5	TRBD2	CASRREVGETQYF	TGTGCCAGTCGACGGGAGGTGGGAGAGACCCAGTACTTC
NA	TRBV7-4	TRBJ2-7	NA	CASSLEGRGRLAGRYEQYF	TGTGCCAGCAGCTTAGAAGGCAGGGGGCGGCTAGCGGGAAGATACGAGCAGTACTTC
once	TRBV7-6	TRBJ2-7	TRBD1	CASSLGVDRGGEQYF	TGTGCCAGCAGCTTAGGAGTGGACAGGGGTGGCGAGCAGTACTTC
NA	TRBV7-2	TRBJ2-3	NA	CASSLSFSWGQKYTDTQYF	TGTGCCAGCAGCTTATCATTCAGTTGGGGCCAAAAATACACAGATACGCAGTATTTT
NA	TRBV6-5	TRBJ2-1	TRBD2	CASSPGLANYNEQFF	TGTGCCAGCAGCCCCGGACTAGCCAACTACAATGAGCAGTTCTTC
NA	TRBV2	TRBJ2-1	NA	CASSELLDRHYNEQFF	TGTGCCAGCAGTGAACTACTTGACAGGCACTACAATGAGCAGTTCTTC
NA	TRBV11-2	TRBJ1-1	TRBD1	CASSSRQGALLNTEAFF	TGTGCCAGCAGTTCAAGACAGGGGGCCCTATTGAACACTGAAGCTTTCTTT
NA	TRBV10-3	TRBJ2-7	NA	CAISVAGNYEQYF	TGTGCCATCAGTGTGGCAGGGAACTACGAGCAGTACTTC
once	TRBV7-9	TRBJ1-1	TRBD1	CASSGTGGSEAFF	TGTGCCAGCAGCGGAACAGGGGGCTCTGAAGCTTTCTTT
NA	TRBV2	TRBJ1-2	TRBD1	CASSEGDRGDYGYTF	TGTGCCAGCAGTGAAGGGGACAGGGGGGACTATGGCTACACCTTC
once	TRBV5-1	TRBJ2-3	TRBD1	CASSLGGRGRTDTQYF	TGCGCCAGCAGCTTGGGAGGCAGGGGGCGCACAGATACGCAGTATTTT